One T cell receptor beta chain is described in this entry. Its specific antigen is unknown. No much larger clonotype is one base removed from it; base qualities were not supplied. TCRbeta CDR3 regions were amplified from genomic DNA using the immunoSEQ Assay, a bias-controlled multiplex PCR. Processing in the source paper ran as follows. The number of nucleated cells in each sample was estimated by amplification of reference gene primers within the assay. Sequence reads were collapsed and filtered to measure the absolute abundance of every unique TCRbeta CDR3 rearrangement. For each sample, productive Simpson clonality was calculated as the square root of Simpson's diversity index over productive rearrangements. TCRdb provides this immuneACCESS table in a form limited to in-frame rearrangements. Some clones are lacking; in checked studies, under half of them reflect an unresolved V gene, and why the rest are absent is not known. Clone size and the V and J calls come from that table; the DNA yielded D and trimming. The sample contains approximately 180,000 clones, roughly 82% of them found a single time. Of the sample, 4% to 6.5% is held by the ten largest clones.

Taken from cysteine to phenylalanine, the CDR3 has 13 residues. Solely the CDR3 DNA is kept, with 39 bases framed from the first base. CDR1 and CDR2, per the germline V gene, are LGHNA and YNFKEQ. At the junction V is shortened by 4 bases and J by 11 bases, with 17 bases in between. The sample comes from a study of blood T cell repertoires in COVID-19 (dated by TCRdb to about 2020). Concerning the study at large: Collaborator samples came from the United States, Italy and Spain and covered acute and convalescent phases of COVID-19. The prospective study material was composed of cDNA or gDNA derived from T cells, B-cell-depleted T cells, or PBMCs. The dataset comprised deeply sampled blood TCRbeta repertoires from subjects exposed to, actively infected with, or recovered from COVID-19. The repertoires were released in a freely available public database intended as a resource for research on the immune response to SARS-CoV-2. Samples came from the ongoing ImmuneRACE study (first 160 participants) plus 1,254 subjects from 6 global collaborators. A de-identified subject ID, COVID-19 status, age in years and sex were almost always included in the sample metadata. Where available, HLA class I and class II types were obtained from metadata supplied by the sample provider rather than from assay-based typing. The paper as a whole reports these results and caveats: Clinical and demographic metadata were provided uncurated, with the amount varying by source and participant.

Enrolling through a virtual design, the prospective study's participants ranged in age from roughly 18 to 95 years and lived across roughly 24 United States geographic areas. To assign participants to cohorts, the prospective study relied on clinical history that participants themselves reported in a screening survey and a study questionnaire. In the prospective study, mobile phlebotomists collected whole blood, serum and a nasopharyngeal or oropharyngeal swab from each participant. Additional blood draws and questionnaires over an approximately two-month period could optionally be provided by prospective study participants. Before DNA extraction, blood samples from the prospective study were shipped at room temperature or frozen.

The sequencing sample was made of PBMCs or T cells enriched from blood (not recorded which). This TCR was recovered from a woman aged 55-69 years with acute COVID-19. Rearrangement joined TRBV4-2 to TRBJ1-1; TRBD1 is a weak D gene call, 5 bases matching. This receptor carries the CDR3 CASSRGDGEAAFF. At the DNA level, the sequence is TGTGCCAGCAGCCGGGGGGATGGGGAGGCGGCTTTCTTT.